This is a list of T cell receptor beta chains from one sample in a study of shared clonotypes between healthy human individuals. Clones were read by immunoSEQ multiplex PCR, and TCRdb kept only the in-frame ones, dropping some. The sample holds roughly 1,100,000 clones, 75% seen once. Sequencing was done on a sample of memory CD4+ T cells sorted from blood. The receptors derive from a young man in good health. The CDR3 runs from the conserved cysteine through the conserved F or W. The order of the fields is D gene, clone size, J gene, V gene, CDR3 protein, CDR3 DNA. A D gene is named only where the DNA matches it firmly. Clone size is not always given. Where it is, it says once, few, many or a class for expanded clones.

NA NA TRBJ1-1 TRBV5-1 CASRLSGDTEAFF TGCGCCAGCAGGCTGTCCGGGGACACTGAAGCTTTCTTT
TRBD1 NA TRBJ2-7 TRBV13 CASSLNRGDEQYF TGTGCCAGCAGCTTAAACAGGGGGGACGAGCAGTACTTC
NA NA TRBJ1-1 TRBV12-1 CASSTRAGSENTEAFF TGTGCCAGCAGCACCCGGGCAGGGTCTGAGAACACTGAAGCTTTCTTT
NA once TRBJ2-1 TRBV2 CASSERVYNEQFF TGTGCCAGCAGTGAGCGCGTCTACAATGAGCAGTTCTTC
TRBD1 few TRBJ1-3 TRBV28 CASSFLQGVSGNTIYF TGTGCCAGCAGTTTCCTACAGGGGGTCTCTGGAAACACCATATATTTT
NA NA TRBJ2-5 TRBV5-6 CASRARGQETQYF TGTGCCAGCAGAGCGCGAGGCCAAGAGACCCAGTACTTC
NA NA TRBJ2-1 TRBV30 CALRGYNEQFF TGTGCCTTGCGGGGCTACAATGAGCAGTTCTTC
NA NA TRBJ1-1 TRBV6-1 CASSKTGMSTEAFF TGTGCCAGCAGCAAAACAGGGATGAGCACTGAAGCTTTCTTT
NA NA TRBJ1-5 TRBV6-1 CASSGYQPQHF TGTGCCAGCAGCGGGTATCAGCCCCAGCATTTT
NA NA TRBJ1-3 TRBV4-1 CASGSQGHGNTIYF TGCGCCAGCGGTTCGCAGGGGCATGGAAACACCATATATTTT
NA NA TRBJ1-6 TRBV6-5 CASSSGSYNSPLHF TGTGCCAGCAGTTCGGGCTCCTATAATTCACCCCTCCACTTT
NA NA TRBJ1-1 TRBV5-4 CASSKDNRNTEAFF TGTGCCAGCAGCAAAGATAACAGAAACACTGAAGCTTTCTTT
NA NA TRBJ1-1 TRBV10-1 CASSEAGMEAFF TGCGCCAGCAGTGAGGCAGGGATGGAAGCTTTCTTT
TRBD1 once TRBJ1-1 TRBV10-1 CASSVGQGWTEAFF TGCGCCAGCAGCGTGGGACAGGGTTGGACTGAAGCTTTCTTT
TRBD2 NA TRBJ2-5 TRBV5-1 CASSRTSDPVETQYF TGCGCCAGCAGCAGGACTAGCGACCCGGTTGAGACCCAGTACTTC
NA few TRBJ1-5 TRBV30 CAWSEWEGQPQHF TGTGCCTGGAGTGAGTGGGAGGGACAGCCCCAGCATTTT
NA NA TRBJ2-7 TRBV2 CASSGVFIDYEQYF TGTGCCAGCAGTGGGGTATTTATCGACTACGAGCAGTACTTC
NA NA TRBJ2-4 TRBV5-6 CASSLGQLNIQYF TGTGCCAGCAGCTTGGGACAGCTAAACATTCAGTACTTC
TRBD1 NA TRBJ1-6 TRBV30 CAWSAIDRDEAPLHF TGTGCCTGGAGTGCCATCGACAGGGACGAAGCACCCCTCCACTTT
NA NA TRBJ2-3 TRBV6-1 CASSDRIQDTQYF TGTGCCAGCAGTGATCGTATCCAAGATACGCAGTATTTT
NA NA TRBJ2-7 TRBV7-2 CASSLDRTTYEQYF TGTGCCAGCAGCTTAGATAGGACCACCTACGAGCAGTACTTC
NA NA TRBJ2-7 TRBV6-5 CASSRTYEQYF TGTGCCAGCAGTAGGACGTACGAGCAGTACTTC
NA NA TRBJ1-5 TRBV9 CASSVEGYSQPQHF TGTGCCAGCAGCGTAGAAGGGTATAGTCAGCCCCAGCATTTT
NA NA TRBJ2-7 TRBV6-1 CASTSRDFYEQYF TGTGCCAGCACCTCCCGGGACTTCTACGAGCAGTACTTC
TRBD1 NA TRBJ1-1 TRBV7-6 CASSLGTGGNTEAFF TGTGCCAGCAGCTTAGGGACAGGGGGGAACACTGAAGCTTTCTTT
NA few TRBJ1-5 TRBV6-1 CASSEVSGTRPQHF TGTGCCAGCAGTGAAGTCTCCGGGACACGGCCCCAGCATTTT
NA NA TRBJ2-5 TRBV18 CASSLGSGETQYF TGTGCCAGCTCACTGGGAAGCGGAGAGACCCAGTACTTC
NA NA TRBJ1-1 TRBV6-5 CASSYYRRTEAFF TGTGCCAGCAGTTACTACAGGCGGACTGAAGCTTTCTTT
TRBD1 NA TRBJ2-2 TRBV28 CASSEGTVNTGELFF TGTGCCAGCAGTGAAGGGACAGTGAACACCGGGGAGCTGTTTTTT
TRBD2 NA TRBJ2-3 TRBV5-8 CASSLAGGTNTDTQYF TGTGCCAGCAGCTTGGCCGGGGGGACCAACACAGATACGCAGTATTTT
NA NA TRBJ2-5 TRBV29-1 CSVDGHNQETQYF TGCAGCGTTGATGGGCACAACCAAGAGACCCAGTACTTC
NA NA TRBJ2-2 TRBV7-8 CASSLAGSNRPTGELFF TGTGCCAGCAGCTTAGCGGGTTCGAACAGGCCCACCGGGGAGCTGTTTTTT
NA few TRBJ2-3 TRBV5-8 CASSFGGSTDTQYF TGTGCCAGCAGCTTCGGCGGGAGCACAGATACGCAGTATTTT
NA NA TRBJ2-1 TRBV25-1 CASSEWGSHEQFF TGTGCCAGCAGTGAATGGGGATCCCATGAGCAGTTCTTC
TRBD2 NA TRBJ2-1 TRBV7-7 CASSGGKGRGDEQFF TGTGCTAGCAGCGGGGGTAAGGGGCGCGGCGATGAGCAGTTCTTC
NA NA TRBJ1-4 TRBV6-1 CASTKRAEKLFF TGTGCCAGCACCAAAAGGGCCGAAAAACTGTTTTTT
NA NA TRBJ2-7 TRBV5-1 CASSLYDRDLGEQYF TGCGCCAGCAGCTTATACGACAGAGATCTTGGCGAGCAGTACTTC
NA NA TRBJ1-1 TRBV5-4 CASSLGGRGSNTEAFF TGTGCCAGCAGCTTGGGCGGCAGGGGTTCGAACACTGAAGCTTTCTTT
NA NA TRBJ1-1 TRBV29-1 CSVNLNTEAFF TGCAGCGTTAATCTGAACACTGAAGCTTTCTTT
TRBD1 few TRBJ1-1 TRBV30 CACSGQATEAFF TGTGCCTGTAGCGGACAGGCCACTGAAGCTTTCTTT
NA NA TRBJ1-5 TRBV6-1 CASNRANQPQHF TGTGCCAGCAATCGGGCCAATCAGCCCCAGCATTTT
NA NA TRBJ1-1 TRBV2 CASTLQGIDMNTEAFF TGTGCCAGCACTCTACAGGGTATCGACATGAACACTGAAGCTTTCTTT
NA NA TRBJ1-2 TRBV29-1 CSVEDLGADYGYTF TGCAGCGTTGAAGATCTTGGGGCGGACTATGGCTACACCTTC
NA NA TRBJ1-2 TRBV7-6 CASSLEGRVEGYTF TGTGCCAGCAGCTTAGAGGGCAGGGTGGAAGGCTACACCTTC
TRBD2 NA TRBJ2-7 TRBV9 CASSVGAGARSYEQYF TGTGCCAGCAGCGTAGGAGCGGGGGCCCGCTCCTACGAGCAGTACTTC
NA NA TRBJ1-1 TRBV30 CAWSVFQRGNTEAFF TGTGCCTGGAGTGTATTTCAGCGGGGGAACACTGAAGCTTTCTTT